This TCR beta chain was recorded in a study of T cell responses to AZD1222 COVID-19 vaccine. General study findings and limits: Spike-spanning, vaccine-associated CD4 TCRs were dominant at 160-218 and 743-854. Among the donors, most were white British and more were female, and clonal diversity was possibly underestimated.

This CDR3 spans 14 amino acids. Germline V gene sequence: CDR1 LNHDA, CDR2 SQIVND (reference sequence). V was trimmed by 8 bases and J by 2 bases, leaving 12 bases between them. Ten or more counts support this clone. Its antigen is currently unknown. Data came from immunoSEQ multiplex PCR; TCRdb stores just in-frame clones and leaves some out. The table records 120,000 to 150,000 clones, approximately 78% of them present only once. V and J are TRBV19 and TRBJ1-4; D is possibly TRBD1 (6 bases). The TCR sequence derives from an adult in good health. The sequencing here drew on peripheral blood, taken on day 0 of MenACWY control vaccination. The CDR3 nucleotides read TGTGCCAGTGATGGGGGGGCTACTAATGAAAAACTGTTTTTT. It specifies CASDGGATNEKLFF.